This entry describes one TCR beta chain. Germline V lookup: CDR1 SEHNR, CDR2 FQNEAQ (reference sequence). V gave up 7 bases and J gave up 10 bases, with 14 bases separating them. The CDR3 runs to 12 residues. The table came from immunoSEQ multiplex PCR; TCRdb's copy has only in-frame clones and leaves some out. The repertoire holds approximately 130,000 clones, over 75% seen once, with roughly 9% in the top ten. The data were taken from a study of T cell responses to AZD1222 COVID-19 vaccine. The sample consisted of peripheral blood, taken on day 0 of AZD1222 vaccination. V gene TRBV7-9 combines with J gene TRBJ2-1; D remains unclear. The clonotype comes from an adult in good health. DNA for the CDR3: TGTGCCAGCACCAAACCCGGTGGGGAGCAGTTCTTC. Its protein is CASTKPGGEQFF.